These T cell receptor beta chains were read from a single sample in a study of neurological immune-mediated disorders. TCRdb re-analysed the 5' RACE reads in MiXCR, keeping a single row per CDR3 protein. The data contain some 30,000 distinct CDR3 sequences, approximately 20% of them seen just once; the ten biggest clones take up 25% to 30%. Sample: CD4+ T cells from blood. These receptors all stem from a man aged 50-60 years with HTLV-1-associated myelopathy (HAM/TSP). Each CDR3 is given with its conserved first and last residue. A D gene is named only where the DNA matches it firmly. Clone size, where shown, is once, few, many, or a class for clones that have expanded.

TRBD2	TRBV20-1	TRBJ2-1	many	CSASSIIQRGAYNEQFF	TGCAGTGCTAGTAGTATCATTCAGCGGGGGGCATACAATGAGCAGTTCTTC
.	TRBV24-1	TRBJ2-1	many	CATSDSIGGSYNEQFF	TGTGCCACCAGTGACTCGATCGGGGGCTCCTACAATGAGCAGTTCTTC
.	TRBV7-9	TRBJ2-1	.	CASSPPPRYGNEQFF	TGTGCCAGCAGTCCCCCCCCGCGGTATGGAAATGAGCAGTTCTTC
TRBD1	TRBV5-4	TRBJ2-1	.	CASSSPGQAYNEQFF	TGTGCCAGCAGCTCTCCGGGACAGGCCTACAATGAGCAGTTCTTC
.	TRBV12-3/TRBV12-4	TRBJ1-2	many	CASSLLGYYGYTF	TGTGCCAGCAGTTTGTTGGGGTACTATGGCTACACCTTC
TRBD2	TRBV20-1	TRBJ2-1	many	CSARDAAGVNGQFF	TGCAGTGCTAGAGATGCAGCGGGAGTAAACGGGCAGTTCTTC
.	TRBV27	TRBJ1-5	few	CASSLEAFNQPQHF	TGTGCCAGCAGTTTAGAGGCTTTCAATCAGCCCCAGCATTTT
.	TRBV10-2	TRBJ1-2	.	CASSEASGTLGYGYTF	TGCGCCAGCAGTGAGGCCTCCGGGACACTGGGCTATGGCTACACCTTC
.	TRBV6-1	TRBJ2-7	.	CASSEAWGQRTYEQYF	TGTGCCAGCAGTGAAGCCTGGGGGCAGAGAACCTACGAGCAGTACTTC
TRBD2	TRBV7-3	TRBJ2-2	many	CASSTRGGENTGELFF	TGTGCCAGCAGCACCCGGGGGGGCGAGAACACCGGGGAGCTGTTTTTT
.	TRBV5-1	TRBJ1-6	many	CASRMGWAEVSNSPLHF	TGCGCCAGCAGAATGGGGTGGGCAGAAGTATCTAATTCACCCCTCCACTTT
TRBD1	TRBV15	TRBJ2-7	many	CATSREGQAYEQYF	TGTGCCACCAGCAGGGAGGGACAGGCCTACGAGCAGTACTTC
.	TRBV7-2	TRBJ1-1	many	CASSPERGRDTEAFF	TGTGCCAGCAGCCCCGAAAGAGGGCGGGACACTGAAGCCTTCTTT
.	TRBV20-1	TRBJ1-2	.	CSASRGSDYGYTF	TGCAGTGCTTCTAGGGGCTCCGACTATGGCTACACCTTC
.	TRBV12-3/TRBV12-4	TRBJ1-1	many	CASTPNTEAFF	TGTGCCAGCACGCCGAACACTGAAGCTTTCTTT
TRBD2	TRBV7-8	TRBJ2-1	.	CASSPWTSGGAANEQFF	TGTGCCAGCAGCCCGTGGACTAGCGGGGGGGCTGCAAATGAGCAGTTCTTC
TRBD1	TRBV7-3	TRBJ1-1	many	CASSLTPTGGTEAFF	TGTGCCAGCAGCTTAACACCTACAGGGGGCACTGAAGCTTTCTTT
.	TRBV6-1	TRBJ2-5	.	CASSGGGETQYF	TGTGCCAGCAGCGGGGGTGGGGAGACCCAGTACTTC
TRBD2	TRBV10-3	TRBJ2-1	.	CAIQGSGGPSYNEQFF	TGTGCCATCCAGGGTAGCGGGGGCCCCAGCTACAATGAGCAGTTCTTC
.	TRBV7-6	TRBJ1-5	many	CASSLGWGSNQPQHF	TGTGCCAGCAGCTTAGGGTGGGGTAGCAATCAGCCCCAGCATTTT
.	TRBV20-1	TRBJ2-7	many	CSASQGQGSSEQYF	TGCAGTGCTAGTCAGGGGCAGGGATCGTCCGAGCAGTACTTC
.	TRBV5-1	TRBJ2-2	many	CASSLDTTNTGELFF	TGCGCCAGCAGCTTGGATACTACGAACACCGGGGAGCTGTTTTTT
TRBD1	TRBV5-1	TRBJ1-1	many	CASSSSGGGRTEAFF	TGCGCCAGCAGCTCCTCAGGGGGGGGCCGCACTGAAGCTTTCTTT
.	TRBV6-5	TRBJ1-2	many	CASSYSQTRGVNYGYTF	TGTGCCAGCAGTTACTCACAGACTCGAGGAGTTAACTATGGCTACACCTTC
TRBD1	TRBV29-1	TRBJ2-7	many	CSVEDRQGAYEQYF	TGCAGCGTTGAAGATAGGCAGGGGGCCTACGAGCAGTACTTC
TRBD1	TRBV20-1	TRBJ2-2	few	CSARGQAVSTTGELFF	TGCAGTGCCCGAGGACAGGCCGTTTCGACAACCGGGGAGCTGTTTTTT
.	TRBV3-1	TRBJ1-4	.	CASSQPRVLGEKLFF	TGTGCCAGCAGCCAACCCAGGGTACTGGGTGAAAAACTGTTTTTT
.	TRBV20-1	TRBJ2-2	medium-sized	CSARRDPYTGELFF	TGCAGTGCTAGACGGGACCCATACACCGGGGAGCTGTTTTTT
TRBD1	TRBV12-3/TRBV12-4	TRBJ1-3	many	CASSRQGFGNTIYF	TGTGCCAGCAGTAGACAGGGGTTTGGAAACACCATATATTTT
.	TRBV10-3	TRBJ1-1	many	CASSGRPNTEAFF	TGTGCCTCTTCGGGACGGCCGAACACTGAAGCTTTCTTT
TRBD1	TRBV4-1	TRBJ1-1	many	CASSQGQEVNTEAFF	TGCGCCAGCAGCCAGGGACAGGAAGTAAACACTGAAGCTTTCTTT
.	TRBV7-8	TRBJ2-7	many	CASSLADGEPYEQYF	TGTGCCAGCAGCTTAGCGGATGGGGAACCCTACGAGCAGTACTTC
.	TRBV5-1	TRBJ2-5	many	CASSRNLQETQYF	TGCGCCAGCAGCCGTAACCTCCAAGAGACCCAGTACTTC
.	TRBV5-1	TRBJ1-5	many	CASSPGNANQPQHF	TGCGCCAGCAGCCCTGGAAATGCCAATCAGCCCCAGCATTTT
.	TRBV7-2	TRBJ2-5	once	CASTGGQETQYF	TGTGCCAGCACCGGGGGCCAAGAGACCCAGTACTTC
TRBD2	TRBV6-5	TRBJ2-7	many	CASRTTSGSYEQYF	TGTGCCAGCAGAACGACTAGCGGGAGCTACGAGCAGTACTTC
TRBD1	TRBV12-3/TRBV12-4	TRBJ1-1	many	CASSFQGDTEAFF	TGTGCCAGCAGTTTCCAGGGGGACACTGAAGCTTTCTTT
TRBD2	TRBV19	TRBJ2-3	few	CASSLAGGTDTQYF	TGTGCCAGTAGTTTAGCGGGAGGCACAGATACGCAGTATTTT
.	TRBV7-8	TRBJ1-1	once	CASSLRWMNTEAFF	TGTGCCAGCAGCTTAAGGTGGATGAACACTGAAGCTTTCTTT
TRBD1	TRBV3-1	TRBJ1-1	many	CASSPADRGHKGAFF	TGTGCCAGCAGCCCCGCGGACAGGGGGCATAAGGGGGCTTTCTTT
TRBD1	TRBV29-1	TRBJ2-7	many	CSVPGQGRSEQYF	TGCAGCGTACCCGGACAGGGTAGGTCCGAGCAGTACTTC
.	TRBV29-1	TRBJ2-1	.	CSGRAGSYNEQFF	TGCAGCGGGCGGGCGGGGAGCTACAATGAGCAGTTCTTC
TRBD1	TRBV10-3	TRBJ1-6	few	CAIRGTGYNSPLHF	TGTGCCATCAGGGGGACAGGATATAATTCACCCCTCCACTTT
.	TRBV5-1	TRBJ1-1	.	CASSLGLLGTEAFF	TGCGCCAGCAGCTTGGGCCTCTTGGGGACTGAAGCTTTCTTT
.	TRBV20-1	TRBJ2-2	.	CSVRVNTGELFF	TGCAGTGTCAGGGTGAACACCGGGGAGCTGTTTTTT
TRBD1	TRBV3-1	TRBJ1-1	many	CASSLYTTGDTEAFF	TGTGCCAGCAGCCTCTATACGACAGGGGACACTGAAGCTTTCTTT
.	TRBV5-1	TRBJ2-1	many	CASSWLAYDGEQFF	TGCGCCAGCAGCTGGCTAGCATACGACGGTGAGCAGTTCTTC
.	TRBV6-4	TRBJ2-4	.	CASSRDFLGAQYF	TGTGCCAGCAGTAGGGACTTTCTCGGAGCTCAGTACTTC
.	TRBV4-2	TRBJ2-7	many	CASSKSILGRRDEQYF	TGTGCCAGCAGCAAATCTATTCTGGGGAGGAGGGACGAGCAGTACTTC
.	TRBV18	TRBJ2-6	.	CASSPDSAGANVLTF	TGTGCCAGCTCACCGGACAGTGCTGGGGCCAACGTCCTGACTTTC
.	TRBV27	TRBJ1-1	many	CASSLRDGVAGTEAFF	TGTGCCAGCAGTTTAAGAGACGGAGTCGCGGGGACTGAAGCTTTCTTT
.	TRBV5-1	TRBJ2-3	many	CASSAETDTQYF	TGCGCCAGCAGCGCAGAAACAGATACGCAGTATTTT
.	TRBV18	TRBJ1-2	many	CASSPQPEGFGNGYTF	TGTGCCAGCTCACCACAGCCCGAAGGGTTTGGGAATGGCTACACCTTC
.	TRBV29-1	TRBJ2-6	few	CSVVPRGANVLTF	TGCAGCGTAGTCCCGCGGGGGGCCAACGTCCTGACTTTC
.	TRBV20-1	TRBJ1-2	many	CSARGAGGYGYTF	TGCAGTGCTAGAGGAGCAGGTGGATATGGCTACACCTTC
.	TRBV6-5	TRBJ2-4	many	CASGPSGGQYF	TGTGCCAGCGGGCCTTCCGGGGGTCAGTACTTC
TRBD2	TRBV3-1	TRBJ2-2	many	CASSRLAGGSGELFF	TGTGCCAGCAGCCGTCTGGCGGGAGGGTCCGGGGAGCTGTTTTTT
TRBD2	TRBV12-3/TRBV12-4	TRBJ2-3	few	CASSLLGGGYTDTQYF	TGTGCCAGCAGTTTACTTGGGGGGGGATACACAGATACGCAGTATTTT
TRBD1	TRBV29-1	TRBJ1-1	many	CSVGGQEWFF	TGCAGCGTTGGCGGACAGGAGTGGTTCTTT
TRBD2	TRBV7-9	TRBJ2-3	.	CASSSRLAGGPDTQYF	TGTGCCAGCAGCTCCCGACTAGCGGGGGGCCCAGATACGCAGTATTTT